This T cell receptor beta chain came from a study of T-cell memory formation after mild COVID-19. Study information: The TCR clusters were mostly specific to one donor. Study findings and constraints: There was a balanced CD4/CD8 profile in clones contracting day 15 to 85, and later expanders leaned CD4+.

Germline V gene sequence: CDR1 MNHEY, CDR2 SMNVEV (reference sequence). V was shortened by 3 bases and J by 4 bases, with 9 bases between the two germline ends. CDR3 size: 13 residues. TCRdb processed the 5' RACE reads anew with MiXCR; each CDR3 protein has one entry. The table has just over 400,000 distinct CDR3 sequences, more than 20% seen once; the top ten hold roughly 14%. Points on this clonotype: As yet, its antigen is unknown.

The sequence derives from an adult woman who had mild COVID-19 (a few samples of this study predate the infection). Cell type and time point are not known. The sequenced material came from PBMCs or a T cell subset sorted from them (not recorded which). J is TRBJ1-2 and V is TRBV27, with unresolved D. The CDR3 protein is CASSFRGIYGYTF. The CDR3 DNA follows: TGTGCCAGCAGTTTTCGAGGCATCTATGGCTACACCTTC.